The 19 T cell receptor beta chains below come from one sample, sequenced in a study of cytomegalovirus exposure and HLA in healthy donors. Assay used: immunoSEQ multiplex PCR; TCRdb lists only in-frame clones, some missing. The data hold 65,000 to 80,000 clones, with about 95% observed a single time. The sample taken for sequencing was PBMCs. The origin of the receptors is a woman under 30 in good health and CMV-seropositive.

This chain uses TRBV27 with TRBJ2-7; D possibly corresponds to TRBD2 (6 bases). This CDR3 has 12 residues. Germline lookup yields CDR1 MNHEY and CDR2 SMNVEV (reference sequence). V gave up 10 bases and J gave up 2 bases, with 12 bases separating them. The CDR3 here is CAIGTPPYEQYF. The CDR3 nucleotides are TGTGCCATAGGGACTCCACCCTACGAGCAGTACTTC.

This clone was observed once. As DNA, the CDR3 is TGTGCCAGCAGCAAAGAGTGGTCGGGGTTCATAGGGACCCAGTACTTC. Translation gives CASSKEWSGFIGTQYF. The J gene is TRBJ2-5, the V gene TRBV7-2, with D tentatively TRBD2 (5 bases). Germline V lookup: CDR1 SGHTA, CDR2 FQGNSA. The CDR3 has 16 amino acids. V was cut by 5 bases and J by 7 bases, with 23 bases left in between.

This rearrangement joins TRBV19 to TRBJ1-1, with 9 positions matching TRBD1. The ends lost 4 bases at V and 2 bases at J; junction bases unmatched: 5. This CDR3 comprises 15 residues. Germline V gene data show CDR1 as LNHDA and CDR2 as SQIVND (reference sequence). The CDR3 is CASSTDRGSNTEAFF. Written as DNA, the CDR3 is TGTGCCAGTAGTACGGACAGGGGATCTAACACTGAAGCTTTCTTT.

This chain connects TRBV6-1 to TRBJ2-2; perhaps TRBD1 as D (7 bases). CDR3 length: 14 residues. V lost 11 bases to trimming and J lost 3 bases, with 16 bases between them. Germline assignment: CDR1 MNHNS and CDR2 SASEGT. In DNA, the CDR3 is TGTGCCGGCGCGGGACAGCGATACACCGGGGAGCTGTTTTTT. It yields the protein CAGAGQRYTGELFF.

The rearrangement joins TRBV4-3 to TRBJ2-7; maybe TRBD1 (7 bases). Trimming took off 1 base at V and 1 base at J, with 8 bases between the two ends. The germline CDR1 and CDR2 sequences are LGHNA and YSLEER. CDR3 size: 14 residues. The CDR3 protein is CASSQAGGSYEQYF. CDR3 bases: TGCGCCAGCAGCCAAGCAGGGGGGTCCTACGAGCAGTACTTC.

The chain joins TRBV15 to TRBJ1-2; D gene ambiguous. The CDR3 totals 13 residues. Germline V lookup: CDR1 LNHNV, CDR2 YYDKDF (reference sequence). Trimming removed 6 bases at V and 5 bases at J, with 13 bases between. This chain's CDR3 is CATSEAGLYGYTF. In DNA form, the CDR3 reads TGTGCCACCAGTGAAGCGGGCTTATATGGCTACACCTTC.

J is TRBJ2-1 and V is TRBV7-3; no clear D gene. The CDR3 has 13 residues. Germline V gives CDR1 SGHTA, CDR2 FQGTGA. Trimming removed 5 bases at V and 9 bases at J, with 14 bases between. The CDR3 nucleotides read TGTGCCAGCAGCCCCAATATTGGCGGTGAGCAGTTCTTC. Translation: CASSPNIGGEQFF.

V gene TRBV7-8 combines with J gene TRBJ2-5, with TRBD2 identical over 9 bases. Germline-derived CDR1 and CDR2 are SGHVS and FQNEAQ. This CDR3 has 15 amino acids. The V and J ends lost 5 bases and 4 bases, in that order; junction bases with no gene match: 8. Written as DNA, the CDR3 is TGTGCCAGCAGCAGCGGGGCGCGGGGGGGAGAGACCCAGTACTTC. Residues: CASSSGARGGETQYF.

The chain carries TRBV19 and TRBJ1-1; TRBD1 matches 10 bases. V trimming: 5 bases; J trimming: 6 bases; junction bases outside the gene matches: 6. Germline CDR1 is LNHDA and CDR2 is SQIVND (reference sequence). The CDR3 is 14 residues long. CDR3: CASSFGTGVSEAFF. The CDR3 DNA reads as TGTGCCAGTAGTTTCGGGACAGGGGTTTCTGAAGCTTTCTTT.

This chain connects TRBV10-3 to TRBJ2-3; 8 bases fit TRBD2. This CDR3 has 14 amino acids. V gave up 4 bases and J gave up 4 bases; unmatched junction bases: 4. Germline V gene sequence: CDR1 ENHRY, CDR2 SYGVKD. CDR3 in DNA: TGTGCCATCAGTGCAGGGCGGGAGGCAGATACGCAGTATTTT. It is translated as CAISAGREADTQYF.

The rearrangement uses TRBV11-2 and TRBJ1-3; TRBD1 aligns across 10 bases. The ends lost 5 bases at V and 7 bases at J; junction bases unmatched: 5. Per germline, CDR1 SGHAT and CDR2 FQNNGV. CDR3 size: 14 residues. CDR3 nucleotide sequence: TGTGCCAGCAGCACCAGACAGGGGGCCAACACCATATATTTT. It is translated as CASSTRQGANTIYF.

For the CDR3, the DNA is TGTGCCAGCAGCGTAGGGCAGCTAGCGGAGGATGAGCAGTTCTTC. Translating gives CASSVGQLAEDEQFF. The V and J genes are TRBV9 and TRBJ2-1; 7 bases map to TRBD2. Trimming at V came to 0 bases and at J to 8 bases, leaving 8 bases not matched to a gene. CDR1 and CDR2 (germline): SGDLS, YYNGEE. The CDR3 sequence is 15 residues long.

The chain carries TRBV7-2 and TRBJ1-1; D is ambiguous. CDR1 is SGHTA, CDR2 FQGNSA, per germline. V lost 5 bases and J 13 bases, leaving 23 bases between the germline ends. This CDR3 is built from 14 residues. The CDR3 spells CASSAQRSSGVGFF. The CDR3, as DNA: TGTGCCAGCAGCGCCCAACGGTCCAGCGGTGTGGGTTTCTTT. The whole variable domain, filled in from reference TRBV7-2 and TRBJ1-1, reads GAGVSQSPSNKVTEKGKDVELRCDPISGHTALYWYRQSLGQGLEFLIYFQGNSAPDKSGLPSDRFSAERTGGSVSTLTIQRTQQEDSAVYLCASSAQRSSGVGFFGQGTRLTVV.

The chain carries TRBV19 and TRBJ2-7; 7 nucleotides line up with TRBD1. The ends lost 5 bases at V and 0 bases at J; junction bases unmatched: 4. The length of the CDR3 is 14 residues. Germline V gene lookup returns CDR1 LNHDA and CDR2 SQIVND (reference sequence). CDR3 amino acids: CASSPGTASYEQYF. The CDR3 bases are TGTGCCAGTAGTCCGGGGACAGCCTCCTACGAGCAGTACTTC. The whole variable domain, remainder taken from reference TRBV19 and TRBJ2-7, is DGGITQSPKYLFRKEGQNVTLSCEQNLNHDAMYWYRQDPGQGLRLIYYSQIVNDFQKGDIAEGYSVSREKKESFPLTVTSAQKNPTAFYLCASSPGTASYEQYFGPGTRLTVT.

The chain is built from TRBV11-3 and TRBJ2-7; 9 nucleotides align to TRBD2. V trimming: 5 bases; J trimming: 9 bases; junction bases outside the gene matches: 5. The germline gives CDR1 SGHNT, CDR2 YENEEA. CDR3 size: 12 residues. DNA of the CDR3: TGTGCCAGCAGCCCGCGGGGGGGACCGCAGTACTTC. Translation gives CASSPRGGPQYF.

The rearrangement links TRBV7-9 to TRBJ1-5; D is perhaps TRBD1 (6 bases). Per germline, CDR1 SEHNR and CDR2 FQNEAQ (reference sequence). V lost 3 bases, J lost 7 bases, and 13 bases lay in between. The CDR3 totals 14 residues. In DNA, the CDR3 is TGTGCCAGCAGCTTCCCAGGGGAAAGGCAGCCCCAGCATTTT. Translated: CASSFPGERQPQHF.

The chain is built from TRBV4-3 and TRBJ2-2, with D perhaps matching TRBD1 (5 bases). The CDR3 sequence is 17 residues long. The V end was cut by 2 bases, the J end by 3 bases, with 16 bases between. The V gene's germline CDR1 is LGHNA and CDR2 YSLEER. In DNA, the CDR3 is TGCGCCAGCAGCCAATCCCTTGACAGTCTGTACACCGGGGAGCTGTTTTTT. Its protein product is CASSQSLDSLYTGELFF.

The CDR3 nucleotides read TGTGCCAGCAGCTTAGTTCGAGAACGAACTGAAGCTTTCTTT. Translating gives CASSLVRERTEAFF. The chain joins TRBV7-2 to TRBJ1-1; no firm D call. CDR1 and CDR2 from the germline V gene are SGHTA and FQGNSA. CDR3 length: 14 residues. Between the trimmed V and J ends, which lost 1 base and 5 bases, there was a span of 11 bases.

V and J are TRBV29-1 and TRBJ1-4, with 7 bases matching TRBD1. Looked up from germline, CDR1 is SQVTM and CDR2 is ANQGSEA. Unmatched junction bases numbered 3, after V lost 6 bases and J lost 2 bases. The CDR3 has 13 residues. The CDR3 sequence is CSVAGGTNEKLFF. The CDR3 coding sequence is TGCAGCGTAGCAGGGGGGACTAATGAAAAACTGTTTTTT.